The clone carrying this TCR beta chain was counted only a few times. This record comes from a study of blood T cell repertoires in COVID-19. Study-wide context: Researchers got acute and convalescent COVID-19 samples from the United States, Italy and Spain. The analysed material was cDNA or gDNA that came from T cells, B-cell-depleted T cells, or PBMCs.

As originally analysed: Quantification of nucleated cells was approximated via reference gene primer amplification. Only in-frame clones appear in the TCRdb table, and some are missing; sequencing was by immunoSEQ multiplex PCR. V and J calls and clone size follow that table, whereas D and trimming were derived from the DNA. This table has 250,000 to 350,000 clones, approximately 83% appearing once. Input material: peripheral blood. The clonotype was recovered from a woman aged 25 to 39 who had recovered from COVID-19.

CDR3 residues: CAIRDTGVSGNTIYF. CDR3 bases: TGTGCCATCAGGGATACAGGGGTCTCTGGAAACACCATATATTTT. The gene calls are TRBV10-3 and TRBJ1-3; 7 positions agree with TRBD1. Germline lookup yields CDR1 ENHRY and CDR2 SYGVKD. The CDR3 is 15 amino acids. The V gene end was trimmed by 6 bases and the J gene end by 0 bases; junction bases not matched to a gene: 5.